The sequence of this T cell receptor (beta chain) was determined in a study of cytomegalovirus exposure and HLA in healthy donors. Study summary: An early data release held approximately 85 million unique TCRs from HLA-typed donors. General study points: TCR beta chains numbering 164 were designated cytomegalovirus-associated.

Remarks on this clone: Its matching antigen is unknown. A junction end diverges from the germline sequence, so it may reflect a read error.

The CDR3 length is 16 residues. Germline V gene data show CDR1 as LNHNV and CDR2 as YYDKDF (reference sequence). Primers for the PCR totalled 60 Vbeta and 13 Jbeta. Only in-frame clones appear in the TCRdb table, and some are missing; sequencing was by immunoSEQ multiplex PCR. The table has 120,000 to 150,000 clones, 70% to 80% seen once. Sequenced material: PBMCs. This chain connects TRBV15 to TRBJ2-7; D is undetermined. This TCR was recovered from a woman between 50 and 59 years old in good health and CMV-seropositive. The CDR3 DNA reads TGTGCCACCAGCAGAGATCCTGAGATCTCCTCCTCCGAGCAGTACTTC. It specifies CATSRDPEISSSEQYF.